This record covers a single T cell receptor (beta chain). This sample was included in a study of blood T cell repertoires in COVID-19. Study as a whole: Donors in the United States, Italy and Spain gave samples during acute or convalescent COVID-19. Nucleic acid was either cDNA or gDNA, and it came from T cells, B-cell-depleted T cells, or PBMCs.

Seattle researchers signed up patients amid active infection and tracked them longitudinally. Per the study methods: By means of reference gene primer amplification, nucleated cell counts were estimated. The assay was immunoSEQ multiplex PCR, and TCRdb's table has in-frame clones only and misses some. V and J calls and clone size are given by that table; D and trimming were obtained from the DNA. This table holds roughly 110,000 clones, over 65% found once. This CDR3 spans 14 amino acids. Germline V gives CDR1 MDHEN, CDR2 SYDVKM. Trimming shortened V by 4 bases and J by 4 bases, and 8 bases separated the two germline ends.

The clonotype originates from a man older than 75 with COVID-19, enrolled during active disease. The chain couples TRBV28 to TRBJ2-6; D is unresolved. The material sequenced was peripheral blood. In DNA, the CDR3 is TGTGCCAGCAGTTCAACTTGGGGGGCCAACGTCCTGACTTTC. The encoded protein is CASSSTWGANVLTF.